These 8 T cell receptor beta chains were sequenced from one sample in a study of cytomegalovirus exposure and HLA in healthy donors. The PCR contained 60 Vbeta and 13 Jbeta primers. The data were produced by immunoSEQ multiplex PCR, yet TCRdb's version contains in-frame clones alone and is incomplete. The sample records 100,000 to 150,000 clones, around 78% being singletons. Sequenced: PBMCs. The receptors derive from a woman aged 45-60 years in good health and CMV-seronegative.

The CDR3 sequence: CASSQSRVGTQYF. CDR3 in DNA: TGTGCCAGCAGCCAAAGCCGGGTCGGGACCCAGTACTTC. The rearrangement links TRBV14 to TRBJ2-5; D ambiguous. Germline V gene sequence: CDR1 SGHDN, CDR2 FVKESK. This CDR3 is 13 amino acids long. V lost 2 bases to trimming and J lost 7 bases, with 11 bases between them. Together with reference TRBV14 and TRBJ2-5, the CDR3 gives the full variable domain: EAGVTQFPSHSVIEKGQTVTLRCDPISGHDNLYWYRRVMGKEIKFLLHFVKESKQDESGMPNNRFLAERTGGTYSTLKVQPAELEDSGVYFCASSQSRVGTQYFGPGTRLLVL.

The gene calls are TRBV29-1 and TRBJ1-1; 7 nucleotides match TRBD1. This CDR3 has 15 amino acids. The trim removed 4 bases at V and 4 bases at J, leaving 12 bases unmatched. Germline CDR1 is SQVTM and CDR2 is ANQGSEA. As DNA, the CDR3 is TGCAGCGTTGTACCCCTCACAGGGGATGTCACTGAAGCTTTCTTT. Translated, it gives CSVVPLTGDVTEAFF. The complete variable domain, with remaining parts taken from reference TRBV29-1 and TRBJ1-1, reads SAVISQKPSRDICQRGTSLTIQCQVDSQVTMMFWYRQQPGQSLTLIATANQGSEATYESGFVIDKFPISRPNLTFSTLTVSNMSPEDSSIYLCSVVPLTGDVTEAFFGQGTRLTVV.

CDR3 in amino acids: CASSVGLAGGTQYF. The CDR3 DNA sequence: TGTGCCAGCAGCGTAGGACTAGCGGGAGGAACGCAGTACTTC. The chain employs TRBV9 and TRBJ2-7; 13 bases align to TRBD2. The trim removed 0 bases at V and 9 bases at J, leaving 3 bases unmatched. This CDR3 comprises 14 residues. Per the germline V gene, CDR1 is SGDLS and CDR2 is YYNGEE.

The V and J genes are TRBV5-6 and TRBJ2-7; 8 bases map to TRBD2. Germline V gives CDR1 SGHDT, CDR2 YYEEEE. With 3 bases clipped from V and 5 bases from J, the junction kept 7 bases outside the gene matches. The CDR3 is 14 residues long. The CDR3 is CASSSGTSINEQYF. Here the CDR3 DNA reads TGTGCCAGCAGCTCAGGGACTAGTATCAACGAGCAGTACTTC.

This chain links TRBV23-1 with TRBJ2-1; 7 bases agree with TRBD2. TRBV23-1 is an ORF for which the function is uncertain. This CDR3 contains 14 residues. The V segment lost 4 bases and the J segment 8 bases; nucleotides outside the gene matches: 8. CDR3 bases: TGCGCCAGCAGTCTCGGGAGGCGCTCGGATGAGCAGTTCTTC. Translated, it gives CASSLGRRSDEQFF.

The sample holds a few counts of this clone. Additional DNA sequences in this sample encode the identical CDR3. CDR3 coding DNA: TGTGCCAGCAGTTTAGCGGGAGGGCCTTACGAGCAGTACTTC. Its protein is CASSLAGGPYEQYF. This chain connects TRBV28 to TRBJ2-7; 9 bases agree with TRBD2. Germline V CDR1 and CDR2: MDHEN, SYDVKM. The length of the CDR3 is 14 residues. V lost 2 bases to trimming and J lost 4 bases; unmatched junction nucleotides: 3.

The chain recombines TRBV15 with TRBJ2-1; 10 nucleotides line up with TRBD2. CDR1 LNHNV and CDR2 YYDKDF come from the germline V gene (reference sequence). The trim removed 1 base at V and 7 bases at J, leaving 1 base unmatched. The CDR3 is 14 amino acids. This CDR3 is CATSRGAGGNEQFF. For the CDR3, the DNA is TGTGCCACCAGCAGAGGAGCGGGAGGGAATGAGCAGTTCTTC.

The rearrangement joins TRBV6-4 to TRBJ2-3, with 8 bases lining up with TRBD2. V was clipped by 3 bases and J by 8 bases; unmatched bases: 7. Per the germline V gene, CDR1 is MRHNA and CDR2 is SNTAGT. This CDR3 region has 14 residues. The CDR3 region has the DNA TGTGCCAGCAGTGATATAGCGGGAAGGGGTACGCAGTATTTT. Encoded protein: CASSDIAGRGTQYF.